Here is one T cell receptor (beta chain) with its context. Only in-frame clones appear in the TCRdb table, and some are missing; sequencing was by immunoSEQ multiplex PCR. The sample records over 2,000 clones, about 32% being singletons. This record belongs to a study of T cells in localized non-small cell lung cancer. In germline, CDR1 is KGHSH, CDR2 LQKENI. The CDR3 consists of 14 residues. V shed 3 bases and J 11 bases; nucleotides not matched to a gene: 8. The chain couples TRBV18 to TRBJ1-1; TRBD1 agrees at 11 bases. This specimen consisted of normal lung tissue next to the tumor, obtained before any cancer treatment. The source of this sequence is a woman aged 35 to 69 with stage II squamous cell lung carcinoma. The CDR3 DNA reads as TGTGCCAGCTCACCTTCCGGGACAGGGGGGGCGGCTTTCTTT. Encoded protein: CASSPSGTGGAAFF.